These 20 T cell receptor beta chains came from one sample sequenced in a study of regulatory T cells in long-lasting Graves disease. Library construction for TCR beta used iRepertoire HTBI primers and Arm-PCR of CDR3 regions. MiXCR, run by TCRdb on the multiplex PCR reads, gives a single entry per CDR3 protein. Of approximately 310,000 distinct CDR3 sequences listed, over 15% are singletons. Time point described: newly diagnosed GD, antithyroid drugs for less than 3 months. RNA from PBMCs was the source of the TCR library. This material consisted of peripheral blood mononuclear cells (PBMCs), taken at new diagnosis, from a patient treated with antithyroid drugs. The source is a female donor with Graves disease.

This clonotype showed up many times. The V call is TRBV10-1, the J call TRBJ2-7; weak D call: TRBD2 (7 bases). The CDR3 totals 15 residues. V gave up 0 bases and J gave up 3 bases, with 12 bases separating them. Germline V gene sequence: CDR1 WNHNN, CDR2 SYGVQD (reference sequence). CDR3 DNA sequence: TGCGCCAGCAGTGAGTCCGGGGGAGGGGGCTACGAGCAGTACTTC. It encodes CASSESGGGGYEQYF.

At least ten counts were recorded for this clonotype. The rearrangement uses TRBV29-1 and TRBJ1-2, with no clear D. The CDR3 sequence is 14 residues long. Deletions cut 4 bases from V and 0 bases from J, with 12 bases between. Germline V gene lookup returns CDR1 SQVTM and CDR2 ANQGSEA. The CDR3 DNA sequence: TGCAGCGTTGGGCCTCATCAGGCTAACTATGGCTACACCTTC. This translates into CSVGPHQANYGYTF.

In its sample, this clonotype was seen many times. This chain links TRBV15 with TRBJ2-2; D may be TRBD1 or TRBD2 (5 bases each). Trimming left V 0 bases short and J 5 bases short, with 10 bases between. CDR3 length: 15 residues. Germline CDR1 reads LNHNV; CDR2 reads YYDKDF (reference sequence). The CDR3 region is CATSRESGPTGELFF. As DNA, the CDR3 is TGTGCCACCAGCAGAGAATCGGGACCAACCGGGGAGCTGTTTTTT.

This clonotype has ten or more counts. The chain uses TRBV11-3 and TRBJ2-5; 10 bases match TRBD2. J lost 1 base, V lost 4 bases, and 9 bases had no gene match. The CDR3 is 17 amino acids. CDR1 is SGHNT and CDR2 is YENEEA in the germline V gene. The CDR3 sequence: CASSSFRAGGIQETQYF. The CDR3 DNA follows: TGTGCCAGCAGCTCCTTCAGAGCGGGAGGGATCCAAGAGACCCAGTACTTC.

The chain employs TRBV28 and TRBJ1-1, with D possibly matching TRBD1 (6 bases). This CDR3 is built from 11 residues. The germline V and J ends were trimmed by 6 bases and 7 bases, with 9 bases remaining between them. The germline CDR1 and CDR2 sequences are MDHEN and SYDVKM. CDR3 DNA sequence: TGTGCCAGCAGATTCAGGGGTGAAGCTTTCTTT. Residues: CASRFRGEAFF.

This clonotype was seen ten or more times. The V gene is TRBV19, the J gene TRBJ1-5, with 8 nucleotides matching TRBD1. The V gene's germline CDR1 is LNHDA and CDR2 SQIVND (reference sequence). The CDR3 spans 15 residues. J was trimmed by 2 bases and V by 7 bases; bases with no gene match: 7. CDR3 amino acids: CASIGTGRGNQPQHF. CDR3 DNA: TGTGCCAGTATTGGGACAGGTCGGGGCAATCAGCCCCAGCATTTT.

This clonotype is a singleton in its sample. This chain uses TRBV11-2 with TRBJ2-7; possibly TRBD1 for D (5 bases). CDR3 length: 15 amino acids. The V end lost 1 base, the J end lost 3 bases, and 13 bases lay between the germline ends. The germline gives CDR1 SGHAT, CDR2 FQNNGV. The DNA of the CDR3 is TGTGCCAGCAGCTTAGGTGCAGGGTCGGGCTACGAGCAGTACTTC. It translates to CASSLGAGSGYEQYF.

At least ten counts were recorded for this clonotype. The chain uses TRBV5-1 and TRBJ1-4; D is unclear. Trimming pared 2 bases from V and 5 bases from J, leaving 13 bases between. Germline V lookup: CDR1 SGHRS, CDR2 YFSETQ. This CDR3 spans 15 amino acids. The CDR3: CASSFRLAPNEKLFF. Written as DNA, the CDR3 is TGCGCCAGCAGCTTCCGGTTGGCCCCAAATGAAAAACTGTTTTTT.

At least ten counts were recorded for this clonotype. The chain carries TRBV12-3 or TRBV12-4 and TRBJ2-7; D tentatively reads TRBD1 or TRBD2 (5 bases each). CDR3 length equals 13 residues. The V end was cut by 8 bases, the J end by 0 bases, with 11 bases between. CDR3 residues: CASVGRGSYEQYF. The DNA for the CDR3 is TGTGCCAGCGTGGGACGCGGCTCCTACGAGCAGTACTTC.

This clonotype was seen ten or more times. V is TRBV5-1 and J is TRBJ2-3; weak D call: TRBD1 (6 bases). The V gene's germline CDR1 is SGHRS and CDR2 YFSETQ. V was trimmed by 0 bases and J by 4 bases, leaving 21 bases between them. The CDR3 sequence is 18 residues long. CDR3 sequence (DNA): TGCGCCAGCAGCTTGGCAGCATTGAGTTGGGGACATGCAGATACGCAGTATTTT. Its translation is CASSLAALSWGHADTQYF.

The chain joins TRBV24-1 to TRBJ2-1; D ambiguous. CDR1 and CDR2 from the germline V gene are KGHDR and SFDVKD. The CDR3 covers 13 residues. Trimming took off 4 bases at V and 11 bases at J, with 14 bases between the two ends. The CDR3 DNA reads TGTGCCACCAGTGACCCTCAGGACCAAAAGCAGTTCTTC. Translating gives CATSDPQDQKQFF.

This clonotype was observed a few times. Germline and junction disagree at one end, which may indicate a read error. The V and J genes are TRBV5-1 and TRBJ1-2, with 7 bases that match TRBD1. Germline CDR1 and CDR2: SGHRS and YFSETQ. The CDR3 runs to 14 residues. CDR3 nucleotide sequence: TGTGCCAGCAGCCTAGGACAGGAGAACTATGGCTACACCTTC. Protein sequence: CASSLGQENYGYTF. Based on the CDR3 plus reference TRBV5-1 and TRBJ1-2, the full variable domain is KAGVTQTPRYLIKTRGQQVTLSCSPISGHRSVSWYQQTPGQGLQFLFEYFSETQRNKGNFPGRFSGRQFSNSRSEMNVSTLELGDSALYLCASSLGQENYGYTFGSGTRLTVV.

This clonotype has at least ten counts. V gene TRBV6-1 combines with J gene TRBJ1-1, with 9 bases that match TRBD1. This CDR3 has 13 residues. Germline V gene lookup returns CDR1 MNHNS and CDR2 SASEGT. With V trimmed by 6 bases and J by 4 bases, 3 bases remained unmatched. The CDR3 bases are TGTGCCAGCAGGGACAGGGGAGGCACTGAAGCTTTCTTT. It specifies CASRDRGGTEAFF.

This clonotype was seen a handful of times. The CDR3: CASSPRWRQGPQNIQYF. Written as DNA, the CDR3 is TGTGCCAGCAGCCCAAGGTGGAGACAGGGGCCACAAAACATTCAGTACTTC. The chain combines TRBV27 with TRBJ2-4, with 8 positions matching TRBD1. CDR1 and CDR2 (germline): MNHEY, SMNVEV (reference sequence). The CDR3 consists of 17 residues. The trim removed 6 bases at V and 5 bases at J, leaving 15 bases unmatched.

This clonotype came up many times. The chain uses TRBV20-1 and TRBJ2-3, with D possibly being TRBD2 (5 bases). CDR1 is DFQATT and CDR2 is SNEGSKA in the germline V gene (reference sequence). The CDR3 contains 12 residues. V lost 8 bases to trimming and J lost 2 bases, with 11 bases between them. The CDR3 loop reads CSTNGDTDTQYF. CDR3 nucleotide sequence: TGCAGTACCAACGGGGACACAGATACGCAGTATTTT.

At least ten counts were recorded for this clonotype. The chain uses TRBV30 and TRBJ2-7; D remains unclear. This CDR3 is 12 amino acids long. V lost 4 bases, J lost 2 bases, and 9 bases lay in between. Germline V CDR1 and CDR2: GTSNPN, SVGIG (reference sequence). The CDR3 protein is CAWNRQAYEQYF. In DNA form, the CDR3 reads TGTGCCTGGAACCGCCAAGCCTACGAGCAGTACTTC.

This clonotype appeared many times. The chain combines TRBV11-1 with TRBJ2-2, with D perhaps TRBD2 (5 bases). Germline values: CDR1 SGHAT, CDR2 FQDESV (reference sequence). The CDR3 is made up of 17 amino acids. Trimming took off 1 base at V and 5 bases at J, with 17 bases between the two ends. In nucleotides, the CDR3 is TGTGCCAGCAGCTTAGTTGGTGGCGGGCCGAGGACCGGGGAGCTGTTTTTT. It is translated as CASSLVGGGPRTGELFF. The full variable domain, in which reference TRBV11-1 and TRBJ2-2 provide the parts outside the CDR3, is EAEVAQSPRYKITEKSQAVAFWCDPISGHATLYWYRQILGQGPELLVQFQDESVVDDSQLPKDRFSAERLKGVDSTLKIQPAELGDSAMYLCASSLVGGGPRTGELFFGEGSRLTVL.

This clonotype has at least ten counts. One junction end disagrees with the germline gene, perhaps due to a read error. The rearrangement uses TRBV20-1 and TRBJ1-4; D ambiguous. Germline V gene lookup returns CDR1 DFQATT and CDR2 SNEGSKA (reference sequence). The CDR3 sequence is 11 residues long. The DNA of the CDR3 is TGTGGTTGTGCAACTAATGAAAAACTGTTTTTT. Its protein product is CGCATNEKLFF.

This clonotype was counted at least ten times. The V call is TRBV6-1, the J call TRBJ2-3; a possible D gene is TRBD1 (5 bases). V lost 6 bases to trimming and J lost 1 base, with 17 bases between them. Germline V CDR1 and CDR2: MNHNS, SASEGT. The CDR3 is 16 amino acids. CDR3 sequence: CASSPTPGQGTDTQYF. CDR3 coding DNA: TGTGCCAGCAGCCCGACCCCCGGACAAGGCACAGATACGCAGTATTTT.

This sequence joins TRBV6-2 or TRBV6-3 and TRBJ2-5; tentatively, D is TRBD2 (5 bases). V was shortened by 8 bases and J by 7 bases, with 14 bases between the two germline ends. From germline, CDR1 is MNHEY and CDR2 SVGEGT. The CDR3 is 12 residues long. The CDR3 sequence is CASGVLAGTQYF. DNA for the CDR3: TGTGCCAGCGGGGTCCTGGCGGGGACCCAGTACTTC.